This TCR beta chain was recorded in a study of T cells expressing NK-cell markers. Looking at the study overall: In the group of eight sequenced donors, seven were HCMV-seropositive and one was seronegative. Overall study findings and caveats: The study found these clonotypes also leading the CD3+CD56-NKG2C+ fraction in several donors.

TCRdb re-analyzed the 5' RACE reads; it lists each CDR3 protein once, without DNA. This table lists about 460,000 distinct CDR3 sequences. The CDR3 loop spans 16 amino acids. CDR1 and CDR2 from the germline V gene are SGHRS and YFSETQ. In the case of this clonotype: What it recognizes is unknown.

The clonotype comes from a woman aged 50 to 60 in good health. Sequencing was done on a sample of blood T cells: a sorted CD56 or NKG2C T cell subset, CD4+ or CD8+ T cells, or bulk PBMC T cells (not recorded which). The genes are TRBV5-1 and TRBJ2-1; lacking DNA, the TRBD1 call made by TCRdb goes unchecked. CDR3 loop: CASSLETGFSYNEQFF.